Sequencing of this TCR beta chain was carried out in a study of T cells in localized non-small cell lung cancer. General study results and limits: Adjacent lung held a median roughly 50 of the top 100 tumor clones.

As concerns this clone: Its antigen is currently unknown.

Measured with immunoSEQ multiplex PCR; TCRdb has only the in-frame clones, and not every one. The table has 3,000 to 4,000 clones, roughly 49% seen once. Germline CDR1 reads KGHSH; CDR2 reads LQKENI. The CDR3 covers 15 residues. Trimming left V 4 bases short and J 0 bases short, with 10 bases between. The receptor comes from a woman between 18 and 50 years old with stage I lung adenocarcinoma. The chain uses TRBV18 and TRBJ2-4, with D unclear. Sequences were derived from lymph node tissue, sampled before any cancer treatment. The CDR3 sequence: CASSLETLAKNIQYF. In nucleotides, the CDR3 is TGTGCCAGCTCACTAGAGACACTAGCCAAAAACATTCAGTACTTC. Filled out from reference TRBV18 and TRBJ2-4, the complete variable domain reads NAGVMQNPRHLVRRRGQEARLRCSPMKGHSHVYWYRQLPEEGLKFMVYLQKENIIDESGMPKERFSAEFPKEGPSILRIQQVVRGDSAAYFCASSLETLAKNIQYFGAGTRLSVL.